Each of the 3 T cell receptor beta chains below was sequenced from the same sample in a study of tumor-infiltrating lymphocytes in primary liver carcinoma. Researchers drew blood RNA from unsorted whole blood and extracted germline DNA as well. Priming with a constant-region primer yielded TCR beta cDNA from roughly 490 ng total RNA. Three-round nested multiplex PCR performed with slightly modified ARM-PCR produced the TCR beta libraries. In the first two PCR rounds, TRBV1-TRBV30 forward primers were paired with a C-beta reverse primer, and each round lasted nine to ten cycles. TCRdb recomputed calls from the multiplex PCR reads with MiXCR, one row per CDR3 protein. This table has hundreds of thousands of distinct CDR3 sequences, roughly three fifths appearing once. The specimen was peripheral blood. Receptors originate from a woman under 40 with primary liver carcinoma and hepatitis B virus infection.

The genes are TRBV7-3 and TRBJ2-2, with D uncertain. The V end lost 4 bases, the J end lost 4 bases, and 10 bases lay between the germline ends. The CDR3 has 14 amino acids. Germline lookup yields CDR1 SGHTA and CDR2 FQGTGA. CDR3 coding DNA: TGTGCCAGCAGCTCCGGGTATAGCACCGGGGAGCTGTTTTTT. As protein: CASSSGYSTGELFF.

This clonotype was picked up one time. The CDR3 bases are TGTGCCATCAGTGACACGACCCGGCTAGTGGAGCAGTACTTC. Translating gives CAISDTTRLVEQYF. The chain links TRBV10-3 to TRBJ2-7; D is ambiguous. This CDR3 spans 14 amino acids. Per the germline V gene, CDR1 is ENHRY and CDR2 is SYGVKD. Trimming took 3 bases from V and 7 from J, leaving 16 bases between them.

Comments on this clonotype: A much larger clone lies a single base off, so this may be a read error. The chain links TRBV6-6 to TRBJ2-3, with 9 bases fitting TRBD2. The CDR3 sequence is 14 residues long. CDR1 and CDR2 from the germline V gene are MNHNY and SVGAGI (reference sequence). CDR3 DNA: TGTACCAGCGGCGGGCGGGGGGGCTTGGATACGCAGTATTTT. This codes for CTSGGRGGLDTQYF.